This record concerns one T cell receptor beta chain sequence. Its matching antigen is unknown. Naivety among CD8 cells was defined by CD45RO negativity and positive CCR7 selection, thereby excluding terminally differentiated effector memory CD45RA+ cells. TCRdb's copy holds only in-frame clones and misses some; the assay was immunoSEQ multiplex PCR. The sample holds about 2.1 million clones, just under 95% seen once. This record belongs to a study of shared clonotypes between healthy human individuals. Findings and limits, study-wide: For naive CD4 cells, around 5.1% of clonotypes were shared across a few donors.

After removal of 6 bases from V and 6 bases from J, the junction contained 7 bases not matched to a gene. CDR1 and CDR2 from the germline V gene are MNHEY and SMNVEV (reference sequence). The CDR3 consists of 13 residues. The origin of this receptor is a young man in good health. Some clones in this sample may be carry-over from other donors' samples. This chain uses TRBV27 with TRBJ2-7, with 8 bases identical to TRBD1. The sequencing sample was made of naive CD8+ T cells from PBMCs. The CDR3 is CASSTDRGSEQYF. DNA of the CDR3: TGTGCCAGCAGCACCGACAGGGGAAGCGAGCAGTACTTC.